The 17 T cell receptor beta chains below all came from one sample that was sequenced in a study of early T cells in non-severe SARS-CoV-2 infection (dated by TCRdb to 2020 to 2023). The library was built by means of 5' RACE. Sequencing relied on a NextSeq 500. The public reads were run again by TCRdb, first through fastp at Q25 and then through MiXCR, and only productive beta chains were kept. Each record represents a unique CDR3 protein, reported with the most common genes and DNA among its rows. The sample table holds 75,000 to 80,000 distinct CDR3 sequences, of which around 8.7% were seen once. About 4.8% of the sample goes to the ten largest clones. Sample: whole blood. The receptor source for this set is an adult who was a healthcare worker with PCR-confirmed SARS-CoV-2 infection or an uninfected control (not recorded which).

The chain employs TRBV20-1 and TRBJ2-4; unclear D gene. CDR3 length equals 13 residues. Trimming took 0 bases from V and 2 from J, leaving 5 bases between them. CDR1 and CDR2 (germline): DFQATT, SNEGSKA (reference sequence). CDR3 DNA sequence: TGCAGTGCTAGAGACATCTCCAAAAACATTCAGTACTTC. Encoded protein: CSARDISKNIQYF.

This clonotype was seen repeatedly, ten times or more. J is TRBJ1-1 and V is TRBV12-3 or TRBV12-4; 8 nucleotides align to TRBD1. The CDR3 spans 14 residues. The ends lost 2 bases at V and 8 bases at J; junction bases unmatched: 7. This CDR3 reads CASSLTGQGTEAFF. CDR3 DNA: TGTGCCAGCAGTTTAACCGGACAGGGTACCGAAGCTTTCTTT.

This clonotype was observed many times. For the CDR3, the DNA is TGTGCCAGCAGGCACGAGCACCATGAGCAGTTCTTC. It translates to CASRHEHHEQFF. The chain uses TRBV6-1 and TRBJ2-1; D gene uncertain. The germline CDR1 and CDR2 sequences are MNHNS and SASEGT. The CDR3 is 12 residues long. The V gene lost 6 bases and the J gene lost 8 bases, with 11 bases spanning the gap.

This clonotype was seen only a few times. V usage is TRBV27 and J usage is TRBJ2-7, with D possibly matching TRBD2 (7 bases). The germline V gene has CDR1 MNHEY and CDR2 SMNVEV (reference sequence). V was cut by 5 bases and J by 2 bases, with 16 bases left in between. The CDR3 spans 15 residues. CDR3 sequence: CASSPGAGATYEQYF. As DNA, the CDR3 is TGTGCCAGCAGTCCTGGGGCGGGGGCTACCTACGAGCAGTACTTC.

The chain recombines TRBV9 with TRBJ2-1; D unclear. The CDR3 extends over 15 amino acids. Germline values: CDR1 SGDLS, CDR2 YYNGEE. Trimming cost V 0 bases and J 0 bases, with 7 bases left between them. DNA for the CDR3: TGTGCCAGCAGCGTAGGCGTCGTCTCCTACAATGAGCAGTTCTTC. Protein sequence: CASSVGVVSYNEQFF.

CDR3 residues: CSARDVLAGVDEQFF. The CDR3 DNA follows: TGCAGTGCTAGAGATGTGCTAGCGGGAGTGGATGAGCAGTTCTTC. The chain joins TRBV20-1 to TRBJ2-1, with 10 bases lining up with TRBD2. Germline CDR1 DFQATT, CDR2 SNEGSKA (reference sequence). The CDR3 consists of 15 residues. V shed 0 bases, J shed 8 bases, and the junction held 7 bases outside the gene matches.

The chain is built from TRBV11-2 and TRBJ1-4, with D perhaps matching TRBD1 (5 bases). Germline V CDR1 and CDR2: SGHAT, FQNNGV. This CDR3 has 17 residues. V was pared by 3 bases and J by 5 bases, with 19 bases between. CDR3 nucleotide sequence: TGTGCCAGCAGCTTCAGTCAGGGCCTTTGGGGAAATGAAAAACTGTTTTTT. It specifies CASSFSQGLWGNEKLFF. The full variable domain, rest sourced from reference TRBV11-2 and TRBJ1-4, is EAGVAQSPRYKIIEKRQSVAFWCNPISGHATLYWYQQILGQGPKLLIQFQNNGVVDDSQLPKDRFSAERLKGVDSTLKIQPAKLEDSAVYLCASSFSQGLWGNEKLFFGSGTQLSVL.

There are many counts of this clonotype. The chain recombines TRBV28 with TRBJ1-5; a possible D gene is TRBD1 (6 bases). This CDR3 comprises 15 residues. V shed 1 base and J shed 4 bases, with 11 bases lying between them. The V gene's germline CDR1 is MDHEN and CDR2 SYDVKM. CDR3 bases: TGTGCCAGCAGTTTATTCCCCCAGGGGAATCAGCCCCAGCATTTT. Amino acid sequence: CASSLFPQGNQPQHF.

This clonotype showed up many times. The genes are TRBV12-3 or TRBV12-4 and TRBJ1-1, with 7 bases matching TRBD1. V trimming: 1 base; J trimming: 7 bases; junction bases outside the gene matches: 3. The CDR3 runs 13 residues. This chain's CDR3 is CASSLGGTDEAFF. The CDR3 DNA follows: TGTGCCAGCAGTTTAGGCGGGACAGATGAAGCTTTCTTT.

This clonotype appeared many times. J is TRBJ2-2 and V is TRBV5-6, with D uncertain. V was trimmed by 4 bases and J by 0 bases, leaving 10 bases between them. This CDR3 is built from 15 residues. Germline V CDR1 and CDR2: SGHDT, YYEEEE. DNA for the CDR3: TGTGCCAGCAGCATGGGATACACGAACACCGGGGAGCTGTTTTTT. This gives the protein CASSMGYTNTGELFF. Drawing the rest from reference TRBV5-6 and TRBJ2-2, the complete variable domain is DAGVTQSPTHLIKTRGQQVTLRCSPKSGHDTVSWYQQALGQGPQFIFQYYEEEERQRGNFPDRFSGHQFPNYSSELNVNALLLGDSALYLCASSMGYTNTGELFFGEGSRLTVL.

The chain couples TRBV3-1 to TRBJ2-2; no firm D call. Deletions cut 3 bases from V and 4 bases from J, with 9 bases between. The CDR3 length is 14 residues. Germline values: CDR1 LGHDT, CDR2 YNNKEL (reference sequence). As DNA, the CDR3 is TGTGCCAGCAGCCATCGTCCAATCACCGGGGAGCTGTTTTTT. This sequence encodes CASSHRPITGELFF.

This clonotype has a handful of counts. This chain connects TRBV10-3 to TRBJ2-7, with TRBD2 matching 8 bases. The V gene's germline CDR1 is ENHRY and CDR2 SYGVKD. Losses at the gene ends were 3 bases for V and 0 bases for J; bases not matched to a gene: 7. CDR3 length: 16 amino acids. As DNA, the CDR3 is TGTGCCATCAGTGAAATAGCTAGCGGGCCCTCCTACGAGCAGTACTTC. It yields the protein CAISEIASGPSYEQYF.

This clonotype was detected many times. The genes are TRBV6-1 and TRBJ2-7; 7 nucleotides match TRBD1. Trimming cost V 6 bases and J 0 bases; bases outside gene matches: 8. CDR1 is MNHNS, CDR2 SASEGT, per germline. The CDR3 spans 15 residues. The CDR3 is CASSSQTGASYEQYF. The DNA for the CDR3 is TGTGCCAGCAGCTCCCAAACAGGGGCCTCCTACGAGCAGTACTTC.

The chain uses TRBV28 and TRBJ2-5; D is ambiguous. The CDR3 runs to 12 residues. V was clipped by 5 bases and J by 3 bases, with 7 bases between them. Germline CDR1 is MDHEN and CDR2 is SYDVKM. Written as DNA, the CDR3 is TGTGCCAGCAGTCCGGTTGAAGAGACCCAGTACTTC. Translating it yields CASSPVEETQYF. The variable domain in full, with the rest retrieved from reference TRBV28 and TRBJ2-5, is DVKVTQSSRYLVKRTGEKVFLECVQDMDHENMFWYRQDPGLGLRLIYFSYDVKMKEKGDIPEGYSVSREKKERFSLILESASTNQTSMYLCASSPVEETQYFGPGTRLLVL.

This clonotype was seen a handful of times. This chain connects TRBV9 to TRBJ2-5, with a possible D match to TRBD2 (5 bases). The length of the CDR3 is 14 residues. The germline V and J ends were trimmed by 3 bases and 3 bases, with 12 bases remaining between them. Germline assignment: CDR1 SGDLS and CDR2 YYNGEE. This CDR3 is CASSEEAWEETQYF. In nucleotides, the CDR3 is TGTGCCAGCAGCGAGGAGGCCTGGGAAGAGACCCAGTACTTC. Looking up the rest from reference TRBV9 and TRBJ2-5 gives the full variable domain: DSGVTQTPKHLITATGQRVTLRCSPRSGDLSVYWYQQSLDQGLQFLIQYYNGEERAKGNILERFSAQQFPDLHSELNLSSLELGDSALYFCASSEEAWEETQYFGPGTRLLVL.

This clonotype was counted between two and nine times. The rearrangement uses TRBV3-1 and TRBJ2-1; 8 bases align to TRBD2. CDR1 and CDR2 (germline): LGHDT, YNNKEL (reference sequence). The CDR3 spans 13 residues. Losses at the gene ends were 4 bases for V and 9 bases for J; bases not matched to a gene: 5. Written as DNA, the CDR3 is TGTGCCAGCAGCCTCACCGCGGGGGGTGAGCAGTTCTTC. Translating it yields CASSLTAGGEQFF.

This clonotype has ten or more counts. This chain connects TRBV6-1 to TRBJ1-6; 7 nucleotides match TRBD1. The CDR3 loop spans 15 amino acids. V lost 5 bases and J lost 9; bases outside the gene matches: 10. The germline gives CDR1 MNHNS, CDR2 SASEGT. The CDR3 DNA sequence: TGTGCCAGCAGTTTGATACAGGGGCAGAGTTCACCCCTCCACTTT. It specifies CASSLIQGQSSPLHF.